Listed below are T cell receptor beta chains from one sample, sequenced in a study of chemoradiotherapy in HPV16-positive cancers. Assay: immunoSEQ multiplex PCR; the TCRdb copy retains only in-frame clones and omits some. Of 3,200 or so clones listed, 80% to 90% are singletons. The material sequenced was tumor tissue, taken from a patient who underwent chemoradiotherapy. The receptors originated from a human donor with HPV-associated anogenital cancer. Each CDR3 is given with its conserved first and last residue. A D gene is named only where the DNA matches it firmly.

J: TRBJ2-7
D: .
V: TRBV5-6
CDR3: CASSLGASSPYEQYF

J: TRBJ2-5
D: TRBD2
V: TRBV27
CDR3: CASSPRTSGRGSPRETQYF

J: TRBJ1-4
D: .
V: TRBV28
CDR3: CASSFGAGLGNEKLFF

J: TRBJ1-1
D: TRBD1
V: TRBV6-5
CDR3: CASRRQGDYTEAFF

J: TRBJ1-5
D: .
V: TRBV28
CDR3: CASSLSGWPNQPQHF

J: TRBJ1-5
D: TRBD1
V: TRBV30
CDR3: CAWKPGQGVTSNQPQHF

J: TRBJ1-5
D: .
V: TRBV4-2
CDR3: CASSQEGQVYSNQPQHF

J: TRBJ1-1
D: TRBD1
V: TRBV29-1
CDR3: CSVGTGRNTEAFF

J: TRBJ2-5
D: TRBD1
V: TRBV29-1
CDR3: CSAETEEYRGPETQYF

J: TRBJ2-2
D: .
V: TRBV4-3
CDR3: CASSQAMGGNTGELFF

J: TRBJ2-1
D: .
V: TRBV7-6
CDR3: CASSLAVSVGEQFF

J: TRBJ2-3
D: .
V: TRBV11-1
CDR3: CASSLPPADTQYF

J: TRBJ2-1
D: TRBD2
V: TRBV19
CDR3: CATGTSFMGEQFF

J: TRBJ1-5
D: .
V: TRBV28
CDR3: CASRSGSQPQHF

J: TRBJ1-5
D: .
V: TRBV7-9
CDR3: CASSLEPNQPQHF

J: TRBJ2-5
D: TRBD2
V: TRBV4-2
CDR3: CASSRNPTREYVETQYF

J: TRBJ2-2
D: .
V: TRBV19
CDR3: CASRVQGRAGELFF

J: TRBJ1-1
D: .
V: TRBV28
CDR3: CASKRDITLDTEAFF

J: TRBJ1-2
D: .
V: TRBV19
CDR3: CASRDRSDPYGYTF

J: TRBJ1-5
D: TRBD1
V: TRBV7-2
CDR3: CASSPLQGGNQPQHF

J: TRBJ2-2
D: TRBD2
V: TRBV7-7
CDR3: CASSRGLAGGANTGELFF

J: TRBJ2-7
D: .
V: TRBV27
CDR3: CASRPGGRYEQYF

J: TRBJ1-2
D: .
V: TRBV27
CDR3: CASSLGAGWGYGYTF

J: TRBJ2-2
D: .
V: TRBV4-3
CDR3: CASSQSAGSTGELFF

J: TRBJ2-5
D: .
V: TRBV5-5
CDR3: CASSLEGSWETQYF

J: TRBJ1-2
D: .
V: TRBV7-3
CDR3: CASSPQSGSGYTF

J: TRBJ2-2
D: .
V: TRBV5-1
CDR3: CASSLIGGRANTGELFF

J: TRBJ1-1
D: .
V: TRBV7-7
CDR3: CASSPLDSSEAFF

J: TRBJ2-7
D: TRBD1
V: TRBV5-1
CDR3: CASGRDRGSEQYF

J: TRBJ1-3
D: .
V: TRBV11-2
CDR3: CASSLGATAGNTIYF

J: TRBJ1-2
D: .
V: TRBV28
CDR3: CASRGTNLGYTF

J: TRBJ2-1
D: .
V: TRBV5-6
CDR3: CASSLGDHNEQFF

J: TRBJ2-3
D: .
V: TRBV7-2
CDR3: CASSLDPLLATQYF

J: TRBJ1-2
D: .
V: TRBV6-1
CDR3: CASSEEEHSRGYTF

J: TRBJ2-5
D: TRBD1
V: TRBV6-5
CDR3: CATQRTGGASQTQYF

J: TRBJ2-3
D: TRBD2
V: TRBV30
CDR3: CAWLDTTSVADTQYF

J: TRBJ2-3
D: .
V: TRBV18
CDR3: CASSQWGGLDTQYF

J: TRBJ2-2
D: TRBD2
V: TRBV5-1
CDR3: CASSSGLAGVGTGELFF

J: TRBJ2-2
D: TRBD2
V: TRBV6-5
CDR3: CASTREALVGELFF

J: TRBJ2-1
D: .
V: TRBV1
CDR3: CTSSHETSGRRNEQFF

J: TRBJ1-2
D: .
V: TRBV7-9
CDR3: CASSDGPGGYTF

J: .
D: TRBD1
V: TRBV10-3
CDR3: CATMGQYYEQYF

J: TRBJ2-7
D: TRBD2
V: TRBV7-2
CDR3: CASSLARTSSYEQYF

J: TRBJ1-5
D: .
V: TRBV28
CDR3: CASRGASNQPQHF

J: TRBJ2-7
D: .
V: TRBV5-4
CDR3: CASSLDGPYEQYF

J: TRBJ2-5
D: .
V: TRBV7-8
CDR3: CASSFHNRETQYF

J: TRBJ2-5
D: TRBD2
V: TRBV7-2
CDR3: CASSPQGTSGSQETQYF

J: TRBJ2-2
D: TRBD1
V: TRBV25-1
CDR3: CASSEGQGDTGELFF

J: TRBJ2-3
D: TRBD1
V: TRBV7-9
CDR3: CASSFGQGTDTQYF

J: TRBJ1-2
D: TRBD1
V: TRBV9
CDR3: CASSVDGDRGGGFNYGYTF

J: TRBJ2-7
D: .
V: TRBV27
CDR3: CASSFRPDSYEQYF

J: TRBJ1-2
D: TRBD1
V: TRBV7-9
CDR3: CASSLGDRPGRGYTF

J: TRBJ1-2
D: .
V: TRBV19
CDR3: CASSIRRGGFYGYTF

J: TRBJ1-1
D: .
V: TRBV7-2
CDR3: CASSLVGGGLTEAFF

J: TRBJ1-1
D: .
V: TRBV21-1
CDR3: CASSKKQGGTWWTEAFF

J: TRBJ1-4
D: TRBD1
V: TRBV11-2
CDR3: CASSVGQGATNEKLFF

J: TRBJ2-7
D: .
V: TRBV6-5
CDR3: CASADRLGAYEQYF

J: TRBJ1-2
D: TRBD1
V: TRBV2
CDR3: CASSESGGDDDGYTF

J: TRBJ2-6
D: TRBD2
V: TRBV9
CDR3: CASSVPKAGYSGANVLTF